Presented here are 27 T cell receptor beta chains from one specimen sequenced in a study of OX40 agonist ivuxolimab in advanced cancers. TCRdb keeps only in-frame clones here, not all; method: immunoSEQ multiplex PCR. Altogether about 84,000 clones are present, 85% to 95% being singletons, with the ten largest covering 0.43%. The specimen was CD4+ or CD8+ T cells sorted from blood, collected in a trial of the OX40 agonist ivuxolimab. These TCRs come from an adult with an advanced solid tumor such as melanoma, head and neck, liver or kidney cancer.

The rearrangement uses TRBV11-3 and TRBJ2-1; TRBD2 matches 7 bases. The V gene's germline CDR1 is SGHNT and CDR2 YENEEA. The CDR3 is 15 amino acids. V lost 1 base to trimming and J lost 2 bases; unmatched junction nucleotides: 2. The CDR3 coding sequence is TGTGCCAGCAGCTTAGTCCTAGCGGCCTACAATGAGCAGTTCTTC. Amino acids: CASSLVLAAYNEQFF. The complete variable domain, with remaining parts taken from reference TRBV11-3 and TRBJ2-1, reads EAGVVQSPRYKIIEKKQPVAFWCNPISGHNTLYWYLQNLGQGPELLIRYENEEAVDDSQLPKDRFSAERLKGVDSTLKIQPAELGDSAVYLCASSLVLAAYNEQFFGPGTRLTVL.

The V and J genes are TRBV2 and TRBJ2-7; D is unresolved. The CDR3 has 12 residues. The germline V gene encodes CDR1 SNHLY and CDR2 FYNNEI. The V end lost 3 bases, the J end lost 4 bases, and 7 bases lay between the germline ends. CDR3 loop: CASSESPYEQYF. The DNA for the CDR3 is TGTGCCAGCAGTGAGTCTCCTTACGAGCAGTACTTC.

As for this clone: Germline is not matched at one junction end, which may reflect a read error. The same CDR3 can be traced to other DNA sequences in this sample. This rearrangement joins TRBV18 to TRBJ1-2; TRBD1 might be the D (6 bases). Looked up from germline, CDR1 is KGHSH and CDR2 is LQKENI. The CDR3 sequence is 14 residues long. The CDR3 DNA sequence: TGTGCTAGCTCACCTAACGGACAGACCGATGGCTACACCTTC. Its protein product is CASSPNGQTDGYTF.

The J gene is TRBJ1-2, the V gene TRBV28, with D maybe TRBD1 (6 bases). Germline CDR1 reads MDHEN; CDR2 reads SYDVKM. The CDR3 spans 14 residues. V lost 5 bases and J 8 bases, leaving 18 bases between the germline ends. CDR3 region: CASSTGHLVGGYTF. CDR3 DNA sequence: TGTGCCAGCAGTACGGGACACCTGGTTGGGGGCTACACCTTC.

This clone was detected a few times. The V gene is TRBV30, the J gene TRBJ1-2, with TRBD1 as a possible D gene (5 bases). In germline, CDR1 is GTSNPN, CDR2 SVGIG (reference sequence). The CDR3 is 12 amino acids. Trimming took off 0 bases at V and 8 bases at J, with 10 bases between the two ends. This chain's CDR3 is CAWSVTGLGYTF. The CDR3 coding sequence is TGTGCCTGGAGTGTAACAGGCTTGGGCTACACCTTC.

In its sample, this clone was seen once. This chain uses TRBV27 with TRBJ1-6, with D unclear. Germline-derived CDR1 and CDR2 are MNHEY and SMNVEV (reference sequence). Trimming left V 4 bases short and J 3 bases short, with 16 bases between. This CDR3 region has 17 residues. CDR3 sequence: CASSYSGSRYYNSPLHF. Here the CDR3 DNA reads TGTGCCAGCAGTTACTCGGGTTCGAGATACTATAATTCACCCCTCCACTTT.

The V gene is TRBV11-3, the J gene TRBJ2-3; D possibly corresponds to TRBD1 (6 bases). Germline assignment: CDR1 SGHNT and CDR2 YENEEA. The CDR3 covers 14 residues. The V gene lost 3 bases and the J gene lost 1 base, with 8 bases spanning the gap. The CDR3 sequence is CASSFRQGTDTQYF. CDR3 sequence (DNA): TGTGCCAGCAGCTTCCGACAGGGCACAGATACGCAGTATTTT. Full variable domain (outside the CDR3, taken from reference TRBV11-3 and TRBJ2-3): EAGVVQSPRYKIIEKKQPVAFWCNPISGHNTLYWYLQNLGQGPELLIRYENEEAVDDSQLPKDRFSAERLKGVDSTLKIQPAELGDSAVYLCASSFRQGTDTQYFGPGTRLTVL.

The genes are TRBV18 and TRBJ2-1; 7 bases map to TRBD1. This CDR3 is built from 13 residues. With V trimmed by 6 bases and J by 8 bases, 7 bases remained unmatched. The germline gives CDR1 KGHSH, CDR2 LQKENI. The CDR3: CASSLDRDDEQFF. CDR3 nucleotides: TGTGCCAGCTCCCTTGACAGGGACGATGAGCAGTTCTTC.

This chain connects TRBV4-2 to TRBJ1-5, with 10 nucleotides matching TRBD1. This CDR3 contains 15 residues. CDR1 and CDR2 from the germline V gene are LGHNA and YNFKEQ. With 4 bases clipped from V and 3 bases from J, the junction kept 3 bases outside the gene matches. CDR3 amino acids: CASSPGQGINQPQHF. CDR3 coding DNA: TGTGCCAGCAGCCCGGGACAGGGGATCAATCAGCCCCAGCATTTT.

On this clone: Other DNA sequences within the sample encode an identical CDR3. The DNA for the CDR3 is TGTGCCAGCAGCCGGACAGGGGGTGGCACAGATACGCAGTATTTT. Amino acid sequence: CASSRTGGGTDTQYF. The rearrangement joins TRBV7-9 to TRBJ2-3, with TRBD1 matching 10 bases. CDR1 is SEHNR and CDR2 is FQNEAQ in the germline V gene (reference sequence). V gave up 5 bases and J gave up 1 base; unmatched junction bases: 3. The CDR3 is 15 amino acids. Supplemented by reference TRBV7-9 and TRBJ2-3, the full variable domain reads DTGVSQNPRHKITKRGQNVTFRCDPISEHNRLYWYRQTLGQGPEFLTYFQNEAQLEKSRLLSDRFSAERPKGSFSTLEIQRTEQGDSAMYLCASSRTGGGTDTQYFGPGTRLTVL.

The genes are TRBV12-5 and TRBJ2-1; D possibly corresponds to TRBD2 (5 bases). The CDR3 has 15 amino acids. CDR1 and CDR2 (germline): LGHNT, FRNRAP. V dropped 2 bases and J dropped 7 bases, with 15 bases sitting between them. As DNA, the CDR3 is TGTGCTAGTGGTTTGCCACCCCGGACTGGGAATGAGCAGTTCTTC. It encodes CASGLPPRTGNEQFF.

This clone came up once. The chain links TRBV6-1 to TRBJ1-2; 7 nucleotides line up with TRBD1. This CDR3 contains 11 residues. Germline lookup yields CDR1 MNHNS and CDR2 SASEGT. The V and J ends lost 7 bases and 7 bases, in that order; junction bases with no gene match: 3. DNA for the CDR3: TGTGCCAGCAAACGACAGGGTGGCTACACCTTC. Its protein product is CASKRQGGYTF.

As for this clone: The same CDR3 arises from other DNA sequences in this sample as well. The chain carries TRBV7-8 and TRBJ1-1; 8 bases match TRBD1. With V trimmed by 5 bases and J by 1 base, 3 bases remained unmatched. Germline V CDR1 and CDR2: SGHVS, FQNEAQ. The CDR3 is 14 residues long. In nucleotides, the CDR3 is TGTGCCAGCAGCCGTACAGGGGGGAACACTGAAGCTTTCTTT. It codes for CASSRTGGNTEAFF.

The chain has TRBV6-6 and TRBJ1-3, with D possibly being TRBD1 (6 bases). The CDR3 runs to 15 residues. With 10 bases removed from V and 0 bases from J, the gap between germline ends came to 16 bases. Germline V gene data show CDR1 as MNHNY and CDR2 as SVGAGI (reference sequence). The CDR3 DNA reads TGTGCCACCTGGAGGGGGGACATCTCTGGAAACACCATATATTTT. Protein sequence: CATWRGDISGNTIYF.

The V and J genes are TRBV6-1 and TRBJ2-4; 7 bases map to TRBD2. There are 13 residues in the CDR3. The germline CDR1 and CDR2 sequences are MNHNS and SASEGT. V trimming: 5 bases; J trimming: 8 bases; junction bases outside the gene matches: 6. CDR3 DNA: TGTGCCAGCAGTTCGGGGGGAGGGGACATTCAGTACTTC. It is translated as CASSSGGGDIQYF.

The V and J genes are TRBV10-2 and TRBJ1-6, with D possibly TRBD1 on 5 matching bases. In germline, CDR1 is WSHSY, CDR2 SAAADI. The germline V and J ends were trimmed by 3 bases and 7 bases, with 13 bases remaining between them. CDR3 size: 15 residues. This CDR3 is CASSDWTSENSPLHF. The DNA of the CDR3 is TGCGCCAGCAGTGATTGGACATCGGAAAATTCACCCCTCCACTTT.

The chain carries TRBV19 and TRBJ2-6; D is uncertain. Germline loops: CDR1 LNHDA, CDR2 SQIVND (reference sequence). V lost 4 bases and J lost 0, with 10 bases in between. CDR3 length: 16 amino acids. The DNA for the CDR3 is TGTGCCAGTAGTACCGGACGTCGCTCTGGGGCCAACGTCCTGACTTTC. Protein sequence: CASSTGRRSGANVLTF.

J is TRBJ2-3 and V is TRBV9; 8 nucleotides agree with TRBD2. The germline V gene encodes CDR1 SGDLS and CDR2 YYNGEE. The CDR3 covers 15 residues. Trimming removed 1 base from V and 4 bases from J; junction bases left unmatched: 5. CDR3 sequence reads: CASSVRAGVSDTQYF. Here the CDR3 DNA reads TGTGCCAGCAGCGTACGAGCGGGAGTCTCAGATACGCAGTATTTT. Combining the CDR3 with reference TRBV9 and TRBJ2-3 gives the whole variable domain DSGVTQTPKHLITATGQRVTLRCSPRSGDLSVYWYQQSLDQGLQFLIQYYNGEERAKGNILERFSAQQFPDLHSELNLSSLELGDSALYFCASSVRAGVSDTQYFGPGTRLTVL.

V is TRBV10-2 and J is TRBJ1-2, with 7 nucleotides matching TRBD1. Germline V gene data show CDR1 as WSHSY and CDR2 as SAAADI. The CDR3 length is 15 residues. The trim removed 8 bases at V and 4 bases at J, leaving 13 bases unmatched. CDR3 region: CASLTTGASGYGYTF. CDR3 in DNA: TGCGCCAGCCTGACAACAGGGGCGTCTGGCTATGGCTACACCTTC.

The chain uses TRBV7-2 and TRBJ2-1, with D possibly matching TRBD2 (6 bases). V was clipped by 2 bases and J by 8 bases, with 19 bases between them. Germline V lookup: CDR1 SGHTA, CDR2 FQGNSA. This CDR3 spans 16 amino acids. The CDR3 DNA sequence: TGTGCCAGCAGCTTATTTGTGGGACTTAACTGGGATGAGCAGTTCTTC. Protein sequence: CASSLFVGLNWDEQFF.

The chain couples TRBV4-1 to TRBJ2-3; D not resolved. Deletions cut 2 bases from V and 4 bases from J, with 13 bases between. CDR3 length: 15 residues. CDR1 and CDR2 from the germline V gene are MGHRA and YSYEKL. The CDR3 here is CASSQQTSFADTQYF. The CDR3 nucleotides are TGCGCCAGCAGCCAACAAACGAGCTTCGCAGATACGCAGTATTTT.

This clone was recorded only once. CDR3 nucleotide sequence: TGCGCCAGCAGCCCCCGGGGGACAGCAACTAATGAAAAACTGTTTTTT. Its protein is CASSPRGTATNEKLFF. The genes are TRBV4-1 and TRBJ1-4; 7 positions match TRBD1. Germline V lookup: CDR1 MGHRA, CDR2 YSYEKL. This CDR3 spans 16 amino acids. V was clipped by 4 bases and J by 0 bases; unmatched bases: 5.

This chain connects TRBV5-1 to TRBJ2-1; TRBD1 matches 11 bases. The CDR3 has 16 residues. Trimming took 0 bases from V and 7 from J; bases not matched to a gene: 6. Germline CDR1 is SGHRS and CDR2 is YFSETQ. CDR3 sequence: CASSLVLRDRGNEQFF. The CDR3 DNA reads TGCGCCAGCAGCTTGGTTCTTCGGGACAGGGGGAATGAGCAGTTCTTC.

This chain connects TRBV4-3 to TRBJ2-7; D might be TRBD2 (6 bases). This CDR3 comprises 13 residues. V was pared by 2 bases and J by 7 bases, with 12 bases between. Germline V CDR1 and CDR2: LGHNA, YSLEER. The chain's CDR3 is CASSQTPGEEQYF. The CDR3 DNA reads as TGCGCCAGCAGCCAAACCCCGGGGGAGGAGCAGTACTTC.

The CDR3 DNA is TGTGCCAGCAGTCGCATCGTGGACGGGGCCAACGTCCTGACTTTC. This codes for CASSRIVDGANVLTF. This chain joins TRBV27 and TRBJ2-6; unclear D gene. The V gene lost 5 bases and the J gene lost 4 bases, with 12 bases spanning the gap. CDR3 length equals 15 residues. From germline, CDR1 is MNHEY and CDR2 SMNVEV (reference sequence).

The chain couples TRBV7-3 to TRBJ2-5; 8 positions match TRBD1. Germline V gene lookup returns CDR1 SGHTA and CDR2 FQGTGA. The CDR3 has 15 residues. V trimming: 5 bases; J trimming: 1 base; junction bases outside the gene matches: 6. CDR3 amino acids: CASSPTGTGQETQYF. In nucleotides, the CDR3 is TGTGCCAGCAGCCCCACCGGGACAGGCCAAGAGACCCAGTACTTC.

The rearrangement links TRBV18 to TRBJ2-1, with 7 bases lining up with TRBD2. The V gene end was trimmed by 6 bases and the J gene end by 6 bases; junction bases not matched to a gene: 2. Germline CDR1 is KGHSH and CDR2 is LQKENI. This CDR3 has 12 amino acids. The CDR3 nucleotides read TGTGCCAGCTCGGGGGGGTTCAATGAGCAGTTCTTC. It translates to CASSGGFNEQFF.